This T cell receptor beta chain came from a study of breast tumors, draining lymph nodes, adjacent tissues. General study points: Compared with lymph nodes, tumors were less diverse; compared with nontumor tissue, more. Luminal-like breast cancer showed significantly higher tumor–nontumor repertoire similarity than basal-like. The data were judged consistent with most tumor T cells coming from lymph node and expanding in tumor.

In its sample, this clonotype was seen once. What it binds is unknown. TCRdb used MiXCR to reprocess the multiplex PCR reads, holding one entry per CDR3 protein. The repertoire consists of fewer than 200,000 distinct CDR3 sequences, with approximately 30% occurring once and the leading ten covering around 4%. Axillary draining lymph nodes of breast cancer patients supplied the node samples. Trimming took off 3 bases at V and 6 bases at J, with 19 bases between the two ends. The CDR3 spans 16 residues. Looked up from germline, CDR1 is SGHNT and CDR2 is YYREEE (reference sequence). This rearrangement joins TRBV5-4 to TRBJ2-1; D may be TRBD1 (5 bases). The sample consisted of axillary lymph node tissue. The TCR comes from a female donor with breast cancer. Some clones in this sample may be carry-over from other donors' samples. DNA of the CDR3: TGTGCCAGCAGCTGGGGCGGACAAACCACTCCCAATGAGCAGTTCTTC. Amino acids: CASSWGGQTTPNEQFF.